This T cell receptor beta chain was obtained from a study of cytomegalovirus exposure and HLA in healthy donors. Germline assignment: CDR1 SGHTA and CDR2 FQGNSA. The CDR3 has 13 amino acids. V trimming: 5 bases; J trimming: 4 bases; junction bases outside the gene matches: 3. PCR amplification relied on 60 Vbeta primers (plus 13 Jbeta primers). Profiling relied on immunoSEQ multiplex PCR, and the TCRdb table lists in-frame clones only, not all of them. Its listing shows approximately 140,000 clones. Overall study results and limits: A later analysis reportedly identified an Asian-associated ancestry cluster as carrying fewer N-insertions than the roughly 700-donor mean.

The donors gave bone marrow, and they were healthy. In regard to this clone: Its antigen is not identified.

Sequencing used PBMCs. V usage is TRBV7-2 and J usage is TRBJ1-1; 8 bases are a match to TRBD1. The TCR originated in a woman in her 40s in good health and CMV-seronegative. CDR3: CASSPGQGTEAFF. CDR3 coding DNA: TGTGCCAGCAGCCCAGGACAGGGCACTGAAGCTTTCTTT.